The 10 T cell receptor beta chains presented below share a single source sample, sequenced in a study of spatial heterogeneity in lung cancer (dated by TCRdb to 2018 to 2020). The sample's time point label, in plain terms: sample taken at primary tumor resection. Without any cell sorting, TCR sequencing was performed on whole RNA extracted either from tumor and nontumor lung tissue or from cryopreserved PBMC samples. Receptor libraries were prepared by 5' RACE. Instrument on record: NextSeq 500. TCRdb trimmed public reads at Q25 via fastp, called clones via MiXCR and kept in-frame beta chains. Each record represents a unique CDR3 protein, reported with the most common genes and DNA among its rows. The sample table records tens of thousands of distinct CDR3 sequences; 13% of these occur just once. The ten largest clones represent over 5.5% of the sample. The source material was PBMCs, sampled at surgery. The origin of the receptors is a male donor with early-stage non-small cell lung cancer.

In its sample, this clonotype was seen many times. V gene TRBV29-1 combines with J gene TRBJ2-3, with D uncertain. Trimming took 4 bases from V and 3 from J, leaving 5 bases between them. This CDR3 contains 11 residues. Germline values: CDR1 SQVTM, CDR2 ANQGSEA. In DNA form, the CDR3 reads TGCAGCGTTGCGTTAACAGATACGCAGTATTTT. This sequence encodes CSVALTDTQYF.

The genes are TRBV5-6 and TRBJ2-4; 9 positions agree with TRBD1. The CDR3 has 15 amino acids. Germline V gene data show CDR1 as SGHDT and CDR2 as YYEEEE. Unmatched junction bases numbered 6, after V lost 4 bases and J lost 4 bases. CDR3 DNA sequence: TGTGCCAGCAGCGACCAGACAGGGGGAAAAAACATTCAGTACTTC. Its translation is CASSDQTGGKNIQYF.

The chain couples TRBV3-1 to TRBJ1-1, with unresolved D. The CDR3 runs to 14 residues. The germline V gene has CDR1 LGHDT and CDR2 YNNKEL (reference sequence). Trimming removed 3 bases from V and 2 bases from J, with 10 bases in between. The DNA of the CDR3 is TGTGCCAGCAGCCACTTTCTGACCAACACTGAAGCTTTCTTT. Amino acid sequence: CASSHFLTNTEAFF.

In this sample, this clonotype turned up many times. This sequence joins TRBV6-5 and TRBJ1-1; D gene unclear. The germline gives CDR1 MNHEY, CDR2 SVGAGI. The length of the CDR3 is 11 residues. V gave up 6 bases and J gave up 1 base, with 3 bases separating them. CDR3 nucleotides: TGTGCCAGCAGGAAGAACACTGAAGCTTTCTTT. It codes for CASRKNTEAFF.

CDR3 residues: CATSDSGLGVNTGELFF. In nucleotides, the CDR3 is TGTGCCACCAGTGATTCCGGACTCGGGGTGAACACCGGGGAGCTGTTTTTT. This chain links TRBV24-1 with TRBJ2-2, with D tentatively TRBD2 (5 bases). With 2 bases removed from V and 1 base from J, the gap between germline ends came to 13 bases. The CDR3 spans 17 residues. Germline V CDR1 and CDR2: KGHDR, SFDVKD.

This clonotype was counted between two and nine times. This chain uses TRBV27 with TRBJ2-1, with 7 bases identical to TRBD2. The trim removed 6 bases at V and 8 bases at J, leaving 13 bases unmatched. From germline, CDR1 is MNHEY and CDR2 SMNVEV (reference sequence). The CDR3 spans 15 residues. The CDR3 here is CASSPGTTYLYEQFF. Written as DNA, the CDR3 is TGTGCCAGCAGCCCCGGGACTACCTACCTTTATGAGCAGTTCTTC.

This clonotype was seen repeatedly, ten times or more. The rearrangement uses TRBV20-1 and TRBJ1-5, with 8 bases fitting TRBD1. The CDR3 consists of 17 residues. V shed 4 bases, J shed 3 bases, and the junction held 14 bases outside the gene matches. CDR1 and CDR2 from the germline V gene are DFQATT and SNEGSKA (reference sequence). The CDR3 loop reads CSAIRGTGVSANQPQHF. The CDR3 DNA follows: TGCAGTGCTATAAGGGGGACAGGAGTCTCGGCCAATCAGCCCCAGCATTTT.

This clonotype has more than one count but fewer than ten. The chain employs TRBV29-1 and TRBJ2-1; TRBD2 agrees at 9 bases. Germline CDR1 SQVTM, CDR2 ANQGSEA. After removal of 5 bases from V and 8 bases from J, the junction contained 13 bases not matched to a gene. There are 15 residues in the CDR3. The CDR3 here is CSVQRAGGPSDEQFF. The CDR3 DNA follows: TGCAGCGTTCAACGGGCGGGAGGGCCCTCCGATGAGCAGTTCTTC.

This sequence joins TRBV20-1 and TRBJ1-5; D possibly corresponds to TRBD1 (5 bases). The V end lost 5 bases, the J end lost 6 bases, and 14 bases lay between the germline ends. Germline V gives CDR1 DFQATT, CDR2 SNEGSKA (reference sequence). The CDR3 covers 13 residues. The CDR3 coding sequence is TGCAGTGCTCGCTCCAGGGAGAGTCAGCCCCAGCATTTT. This gives the protein CSARSRESQPQHF.

V gene TRBV20-1 combines with J gene TRBJ1-5; unclear D gene. Germline V gene lookup returns CDR1 DFQATT and CDR2 SNEGSKA (reference sequence). V was trimmed by 2 bases and J by 3 bases, leaving 11 bases between them. The CDR3 length is 14 residues. The CDR3 nucleotides read TGCAGTGCTAGAAAGGGAGGTAACAATCAGCCCCAGCATTTT. This translates into CSARKGGNNQPQHF.